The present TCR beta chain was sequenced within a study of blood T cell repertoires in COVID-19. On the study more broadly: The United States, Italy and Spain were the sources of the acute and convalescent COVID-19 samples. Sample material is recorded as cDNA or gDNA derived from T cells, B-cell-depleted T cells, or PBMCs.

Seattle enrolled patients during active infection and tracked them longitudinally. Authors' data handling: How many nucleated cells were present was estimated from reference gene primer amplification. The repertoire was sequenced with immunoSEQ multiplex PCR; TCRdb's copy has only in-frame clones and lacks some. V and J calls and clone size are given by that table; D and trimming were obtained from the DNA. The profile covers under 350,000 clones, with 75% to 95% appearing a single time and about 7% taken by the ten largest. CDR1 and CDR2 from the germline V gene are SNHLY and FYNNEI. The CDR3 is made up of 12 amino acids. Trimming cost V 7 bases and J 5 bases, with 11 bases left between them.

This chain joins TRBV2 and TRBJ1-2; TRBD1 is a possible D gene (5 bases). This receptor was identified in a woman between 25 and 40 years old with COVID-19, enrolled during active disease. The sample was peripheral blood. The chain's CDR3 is CASKKDIYGYTF. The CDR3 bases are TGTGCCAGCAAAAAGGACATATATGGCTACACCTTC.